The next 14 T cell receptor beta chains were all read from a single sample in a study of cytomegalovirus exposure and HLA in healthy donors (dated by TCRdb to about 2017). Libraries came from the immunoSEQ multiplex PCR assay. The multiplex PCR relied on a mix of 60 forward primers for TCR Vbeta segments and 13 reverse primers for TCR Jbeta segments. The table was pulled from immuneACCESS by TCRdb, which kept in-frame rearrangements only. Such tables lose some clones; where checked, under half of the loss comes from unresolved V genes, and the rest has no known cause. This sample lists about 150,000 clones; 82% were detected once. Under 7.5% of the sample comes from the top ten. The sequencing sample was made of PBMCs. The receptors were gathered from a woman aged 50 to 65 in good health and CMV-seropositive.

This chain uses TRBV5-1 with TRBJ2-3; 13 bases align to TRBD2. From germline, CDR1 is SGHRS and CDR2 YFSETQ. CDR3 length: 19 amino acids. V trimming: 2 bases; J trimming: 3 bases; junction bases outside the gene matches: 12. The CDR3 DNA follows: TGCGCCAGCAGCTTCAAACTAGCGGGGGGGCCAGGTTTTACAGATACGCAGTATTTT. It is translated as CASSFKLAGGPGFTDTQYF.

Regarding this clone: One junction end disagrees with the germline gene, perhaps due to a read error. This chain connects TRBV7-9 to TRBJ2-1; D perhaps matches TRBD2 (6 bases). Per germline, CDR1 SEHNR and CDR2 FQNEAQ (reference sequence). This CDR3 has 17 residues. This chain's CDR3 is CSSSPPRRLAIYNEQFF. The CDR3 coding sequence is TGTTCCAGCAGCCCGCCCAGACGGCTAGCGATTTACAATGAGCAGTTCTTC. The full variable domain, rest sourced from reference TRBV7-9 and TRBJ2-1, is DTGVSQNPRHKITKRGQNVTFRCDPISEHNRLYWYRQTLGQGPEFLTYFQNEAQLEKSRLLSDRFSAERPKGSFSTLEIQRTEQGDSAMYLCSSSPPRRLAIYNEQFFGPGTRLTVL.

The chain links TRBV6-6 to TRBJ2-1; 9 bases are shared with TRBD2. Per germline, CDR1 MNHNY and CDR2 SVGAGI (reference sequence). The CDR3 length is 15 residues. The J segment lost 5 bases and the V segment lost 7 bases, leaving 9 bases of the junction unmatched. CDR3 amino acids: CASTFSGGRNNEQFF. The CDR3 DNA sequence: TGTGCCAGCACCTTTAGCGGGGGTAGGAACAATGAGCAGTTCTTC.

This clone was detected once. The genes are TRBV19 and TRBJ1-1; D not certain. Trimming removed 2 bases from V and 5 bases from J, with 15 bases in between. Germline V lookup: CDR1 LNHDA, CDR2 SQIVND (reference sequence). CDR3 length: 15 amino acids. In DNA, the CDR3 is TGTGCCAGTAGTATAAAGGCCCTGGGCAAGACTGAAGCTTTCTTT. Translated, it gives CASSIKALGKTEAFF.

The chain carries TRBV27 and TRBJ1-5, with D tentatively TRBD1 (5 bases). Germline-derived CDR1 and CDR2 are MNHEY and SMNVEV (reference sequence). The length of the CDR3 is 12 residues. V was trimmed by 5 bases and J by 7 bases, leaving 9 bases between them. The CDR3 DNA reads TGTGCCAGCAGTAGGTGGGGCCAGCCCCAGCATTTT. Encoded protein: CASSRWGQPQHF.

V and J are TRBV7-9 and TRBJ2-3; 11 bases are a match to TRBD2. CDR3 length: 15 residues. Trimming cost V 2 bases and J 3 bases; bases outside gene matches: 1. CDR1 and CDR2 (germline): SEHNR, FQNEAQ (reference sequence). The CDR3, as DNA: TGTGCCAGCAGCTTAACTAGCGGGGGAACAGATACGCAGTATTTT. Translation: CASSLTSGGTDTQYF.

V and J are TRBV5-6 and TRBJ2-6, with 8 bases identical to TRBD2. The CDR3 consists of 16 residues. Looked up from germline, CDR1 is SGHDT and CDR2 is YYEEEE. The J segment lost 4 bases and the V segment lost 0 bases, leaving 3 bases of the junction unmatched. CDR3 DNA sequence: TGTGCCAGCAGCTTGGGACTAGCGTGGGGGGCCAACGTCCTGACTTTC. This codes for CASSLGLAWGANVLTF.

The chain is built from TRBV5-6 and TRBJ2-6, with 9 bases that match TRBD1. The V gene end was trimmed by 5 bases and the J gene end by 1 base; junction bases not matched to a gene: 7. The germline CDR1 and CDR2 sequences are SGHDT and YYEEEE. The CDR3 sequence is 17 residues long. The CDR3: CASRVGQGNSGANVLTF. The CDR3 nucleotides read TGTGCCAGCAGGGTAGGACAGGGGAATTCTGGGGCCAACGTCCTGACTTTC.

The chain is built from TRBV6-5 and TRBJ1-4; 9 bases line up with TRBD1. V was clipped by 6 bases and J by 6 bases; unmatched bases: 8. The CDR3 totals 15 residues. Germline V gene data show CDR1 as MNHEY and CDR2 as SVGAGI. The CDR3 DNA is TGTGCCAGCAGCCGAGGGACAGGGTTAGATGAAAAACTGTTTTTT. Encoded protein: CASSRGTGLDEKLFF.

The chain links TRBV5-5 to TRBJ1-2, with D possibly being TRBD1 (5 bases). Germline V gene sequence: CDR1 SGHKS, CDR2 YYEKEE (reference sequence). V shed 2 bases and J shed 7 bases, with 15 bases lying between them. The CDR3 spans 14 residues. CDR3 amino acids: CASSFPGRATGYTF. For the CDR3, the DNA is TGTGCCAGCAGCTTCCCGGGCAGGGCGACTGGCTACACCTTC.

V gene TRBV6-6 combines with J gene TRBJ1-5; D is perhaps TRBD1 (6 bases). CDR1 is MNHNY, CDR2 SVGAGI, per germline (reference sequence). The CDR3 consists of 16 residues. V was clipped by 7 bases and J by 4 bases, with 20 bases between them. CDR3 sequence (DNA): TGTGCCAGCAAGCCCAAAGGGGGGGGCTCGAATCAGCCCCAGCATTTT. Protein product: CASKPKGGGSNQPQHF.

This chain connects TRBV15 to TRBJ2-1, with D tentatively TRBD1 (6 bases). V lost 6 bases and J 2 bases, leaving 17 bases between the germline ends. The CDR3 contains 16 residues. Germline loops: CDR1 LNHNV, CDR2 YYDKDF (reference sequence). The CDR3 region is CATSITGLNAYNEQFF. DNA of the CDR3: TGTGCCACCAGTATTACAGGGCTTAACGCCTACAATGAGCAGTTCTTC. Full variable domain (remainder filled in from reference TRBV15 and TRBJ2-1): DAMVIQNPRYQVTQFGKPVTLSCSQTLNHNVMYWYQQKSSQAPKLLFHYYDKDFNNEADTPDNFQSRRPNTSFCFLDIRSPGLGDTAMYLCATSITGLNAYNEQFFGPGTRLTVL.

The chain employs TRBV9 and TRBJ1-5; 10 bases match TRBD1. Germline trimming cut 2 bases from V and 7 bases from J; bases unmatched to any gene: 3. The CDR3 has 14 amino acids. Germline lookup yields CDR1 SGDLS and CDR2 YYNGEE. The CDR3 protein is CASSVRDRGQPQHF. The DNA of the CDR3 is TGTGCCAGCAGCGTCCGGGACAGGGGCCAGCCCCAGCATTTT.

V and J are TRBV4-3 and TRBJ2-2, with 9 bases aligning to TRBD2. Germline assignment: CDR1 LGHNA and CDR2 YSLEER. This CDR3 has 17 residues. The J segment lost 4 bases and the V segment lost 3 bases, leaving 9 bases of the junction unmatched. CDR3 amino acids: CASSQNNAGGVTGELFF. As DNA, the CDR3 is TGCGCCAGCAGCCAGAACAACGCGGGGGGGGTCACCGGGGAGCTGTTTTTT.